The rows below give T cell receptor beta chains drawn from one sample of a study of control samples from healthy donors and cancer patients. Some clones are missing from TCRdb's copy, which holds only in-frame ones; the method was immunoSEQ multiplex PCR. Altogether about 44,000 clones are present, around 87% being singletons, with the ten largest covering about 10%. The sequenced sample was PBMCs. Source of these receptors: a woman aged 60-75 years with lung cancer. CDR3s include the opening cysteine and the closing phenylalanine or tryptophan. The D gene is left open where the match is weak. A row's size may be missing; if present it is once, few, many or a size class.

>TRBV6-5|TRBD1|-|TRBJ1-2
CASSSTGDYGYTF
TGTGCCAGCAGTTCTACAGGGGACTATGGCTACACCTTC
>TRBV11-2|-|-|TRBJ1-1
CASSHNTEAFF
TGTGCCAGCAGCCATAACACTGAAGCTTTCTTT
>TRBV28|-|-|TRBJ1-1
CASRTRGSYMNTEAFF
TGTGCCAGCAGGACCCGGGGGAGCTATATGAACACTGAAGCTTTCTTT
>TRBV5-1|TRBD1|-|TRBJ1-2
CASSLTGVDGYTF
TGCGCCAGCAGCTTGACAGGGGTAGATGGCTACACCTTC
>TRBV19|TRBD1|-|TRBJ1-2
CASRSQGDYGYTF
TGTGCCAGTAGGAGTCAGGGGGACTATGGCTACACCTTC
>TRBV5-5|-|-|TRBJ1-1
CASSLAPPQGEAFF
TGTGCCAGCAGCTTGGCCCCCCCCCAGGGTGAAGCTTTCTTT
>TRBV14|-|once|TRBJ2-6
CASSQIFRASGANVLTF
TGTGCCAGCAGCCAAATCTTCCGGGCCTCTGGGGCCAACGTCCTGACTTTC
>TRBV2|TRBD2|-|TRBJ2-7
CASSGTSGTYEQYF
TGTGCCAGCAGTGGCACTAGCGGGACTTACGAGCAGTACTTC
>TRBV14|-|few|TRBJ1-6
CASSRPRAPLHF
TGTGCCAGCAGCCGGCCGAGGGCACCCCTCCACTTT
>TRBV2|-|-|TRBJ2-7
CASSEQGIEQYF
TGTGCCAGCAGTGAACAGGGGATCGAGCAGTACTTC
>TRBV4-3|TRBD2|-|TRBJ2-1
CASSQEPPSSGRRGYNEQFF
TGCGCCAGCAGCCAAGAGCCCCCTTCGAGCGGGAGGAGGGGTTACAATGAGCAGTTCTTC
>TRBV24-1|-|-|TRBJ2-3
CATSAGRTSTDTQYF
TGTGCCACCAGTGCTGGACGCACTAGCACAGATACGCAGTATTTT
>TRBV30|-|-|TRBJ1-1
CAWSVSPNTEAFF
TGTGCCTGGAGTGTATCCCCGAACACTGAAGCTTTCTTT
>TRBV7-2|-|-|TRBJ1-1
CASSLQGSGLGAFF
TGTGCCAGCAGCTTACAGGGTTCGGGCTTAGGTGCTTTCTTT
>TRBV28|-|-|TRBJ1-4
CASSFGTFGEKLFF
TGTGCCAGCAGTTTTGGGACCTTTGGGGAAAAACTGTTTTTT
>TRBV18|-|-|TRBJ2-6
CASSQGSFGANVLTF
TGTGCCAGCTCACAGGGATCATTCGGGGCCAACGTCCTGACTTTC
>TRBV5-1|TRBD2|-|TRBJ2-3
CASSVIGLAGRSDTQYF
TGCGCCAGCAGCGTAATCGGACTAGCGGGAAGGTCAGATACGCAGTATTTT
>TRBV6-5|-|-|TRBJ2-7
CASSLKASYEQYF
TGTGCCAGCAGTTTAAAAGCAAGCTACGAGCAGTACTTC
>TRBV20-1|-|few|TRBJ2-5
CSAQEETQYF
TGCAGTGCCCAAGAAGAGACCCAGTACTTC
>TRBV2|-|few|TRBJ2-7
CASSDSYEQYF
TGTGCCAGCAGTGACTCCTACGAGCAGTACTTC
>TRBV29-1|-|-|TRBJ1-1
CSVDFPGQNTEAFF
TGCAGCGTTGACTTCCCGGGACAGAACACTGAAGCTTTCTTT
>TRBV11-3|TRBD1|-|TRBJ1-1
CASSLGWTGAALGGAFF
TGTGCCAGCAGCTTAGGGTGGACAGGGGCCGCCCTGGGGGGGGCTTTCTTT
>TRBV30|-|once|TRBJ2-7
CAWSVAGQSSYEQYF
TGTGCCTGGAGCGTCGCGGGACAGAGCTCCTACGAGCAGTACTTC
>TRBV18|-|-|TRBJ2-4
CASSPRTGGDGNIQYF
TGTGCCAGCTCACCACGTACGGGGGGCGATGGGAACATTCAGTACTTC
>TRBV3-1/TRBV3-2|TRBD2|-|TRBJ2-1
CASSQRLADSYNEQFF
TGTGCCAGCAGCCAACGGCTAGCGGACTCCTACAATGAGCAGTTCTTC
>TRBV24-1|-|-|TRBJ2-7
CATSDFGTVSSYEQYF
TGTGCCACCAGTGATTTCGGGACGGTCAGCTCCTACGAGCAGTACTTC
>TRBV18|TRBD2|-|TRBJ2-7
CASSEQTSGTEQYF
TGTGCCAGCTCAGAACAGACTAGCGGGACCGAGCAGTACTTC
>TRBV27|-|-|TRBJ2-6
CASAVSGANVLTF
TGTGCCAGCGCAGTCTCTGGGGCCAACGTCCTGACTTTC
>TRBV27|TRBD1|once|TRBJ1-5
CASSSRQGGQPQHF
TGTGCCAGCAGTTCTAGACAGGGAGGACAGCCCCAGCATTTT
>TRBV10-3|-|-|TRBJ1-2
CASSGDYNYGYTF
TGTGCCAGTTCGGGGGATTATAACTATGGCTACACCTTC
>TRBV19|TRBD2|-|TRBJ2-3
CASSWTSGGLAATDTQYF
TGTGCCAGTAGCTGGACTAGCGGGGGACTAGCGGCAACAGATACGCAGTATTTT